Sequencing of this TCR beta chain was carried out in a study of T cell responses to AZD1222 COVID-19 vaccine. Study-wide points: Repertoires were obtained only post-peak T cell response. Nearly half of the spike-specific TCRs reportedly recognize variant regions that carry no mutations. Recipients of two AZD1222 doses showed rising Spike-specific TCR breadth and depth.

CDR3 length equals 17 residues. With 7 bases clipped from V and 6 bases from J, the junction kept 15 bases outside the gene matches. Germline V lookup: CDR1 LNHNV, CDR2 YYDKDF (reference sequence). Pooling was applied to second doses at about 4 or about 12 weeks. The data were produced by immunoSEQ multiplex PCR, yet TCRdb's version contains in-frame clones alone and is incomplete. The sample gives over 100,000 clones, more than 75% of which show up once; 4.4% is in the top ten. As concerns this clone: Its antigen is unidentified.

The chain is built from TRBV15 and TRBJ2-7; 13 bases line up with TRBD2. Sequencing was performed on peripheral blood, taken 28 days after the second AZD1222 dose. The receptor was isolated from an adult who received the AZD1222 COVID-19 vaccine. The CDR3 reads CATTPEVSGLAGREQYF. CDR3 DNA sequence: TGTGCCACCACCCCCGAGGTTTCGGGACTAGCGGGACGCGAGCAGTACTTC.